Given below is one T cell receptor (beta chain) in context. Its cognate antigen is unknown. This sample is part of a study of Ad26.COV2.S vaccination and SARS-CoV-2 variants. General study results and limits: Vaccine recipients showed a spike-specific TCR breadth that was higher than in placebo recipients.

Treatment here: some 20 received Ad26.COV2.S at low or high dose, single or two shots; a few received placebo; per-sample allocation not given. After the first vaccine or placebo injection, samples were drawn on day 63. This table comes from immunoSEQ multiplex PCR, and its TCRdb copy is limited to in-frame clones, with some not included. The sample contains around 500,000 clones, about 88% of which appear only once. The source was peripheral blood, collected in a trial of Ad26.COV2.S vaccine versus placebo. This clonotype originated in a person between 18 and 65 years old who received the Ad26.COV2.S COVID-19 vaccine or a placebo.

In nucleotides, the CDR3 is TGTGCCAGCAGTGAAGATTACAGGTTTCCGGACTCTGGAAACACCATATATTTT. Encoded protein: CASSEDYRFPDSGNTIYF. The V gene is TRBV6-1, the J gene TRBJ1-3, with a weak D call TRBD1 (5 bases). The CDR3 spans 18 residues. Germline V gene sequence: CDR1 MNHNS, CDR2 SASEGT. The V and J ends lost 1 base and 0 bases respectively, with 16 bases between them.